Detailed here is one TCR beta chain. Libraries were prepared by immunoSEQ multiplex PCR; TCRdb keeps only in-frame clonotypes and omits some of them. Counted here are approximately 76,000 clones, about 86% occurring once; the ten biggest clones make up about 5.1%. The source of the sample is a study of technical replicates of blood from several donors. V was shortened by 3 bases and J by 1 base, with 10 bases between the two germline ends. Germline V gene sequence: CDR1 LNHDA, CDR2 SQIVND (reference sequence). This CDR3 is built from 14 residues. This chain uses TRBV19 with TRBJ2-7; a possible D gene is TRBD2 (5 bases). This TCR was sampled from a human donor in good health. Some clones in this sample may be carry-over from other donors' samples. The sequenced material came from PBMCs. The CDR3 protein is CASSMEADSYEQYF. The CDR3 DNA follows: TGTGCCAGTAGTATGGAGGCTGATTCCTACGAGCAGTACTTC.